These T cell receptor beta chains were read from a single sample in a study of monozygotic twins with cystic fibrosis. Clones were read by immunoSEQ multiplex PCR, and TCRdb kept only the in-frame ones, dropping some. The sample yields around 25,000 clones, approximately 90% seen once. Source material: blood. These receptors originate from a girl aged 2-10 years with cystic fibrosis. Both conserved end residues are part of each CDR3. Clone size is given for some rows only: seen once, a few or many times, or a class if the clone is expanded.

clone_size | v_call | cdr3_aa
- | TRBV30 | CASSPPTDTQYF
- | TRBV4-3 | CASSQASGGLAKNIQYF
- | TRBV9 | CASSVGGTGVPNEKLFF
- | TRBV4-3 | CASSQPQGEKLFF
- | TRBV7-9 | CASSLTQTNEKLFF
- | TRBV6-1 | CASSEGERMSYTF
- | TRBV29-1 | CSVVLTLGGYTF
- | TRBV19 | CASSIQGAGNSPLHF
- | TRBV4-3 | CASSQDGGSGNSPLHF
- | TRBV7-8 | CASSLAGTQLYGYTF
- | TRBV19 | CASGLLDTEAFF
- | TRBV7-9 | CASSLNLPGGNYEQYF
- | TRBV6-4 | CASSDSPGQGRETQYF
- | TRBV9 | CASSARLGGVATNSPLHF
- | TRBV6-5 | CASSYGTAPPDTQYF
- | TRBV7-2 | CASSLSGQGPITGELFF
- | TRBV6-6 | CASSYGYDGYTF
- | TRBV11-2 | CASSLGRFNTEAFF
- | TRBV2 | CASSAREVLFSTDTQYF
few | TRBV7-6 | CASSLGDSGANVLTF
- | TRBV7-6 | CASSLYSSDGLYEQYF
- | TRBV12-5 | CASGLVILRGENNEQFF
- | TRBV7-9 | CASSSGTGVYERPESAFF
- | TRBV10-1 | CASSGLTQYF
- | TRBV5-1 | CASSPRSTTNEKLFF
once | TRBV4-1 | CASSQGNSPGYEQYF
few | TRBV28 | CASSWNGNTEAFF
- | TRBV6-6 | CASSYPVQFYYEQYF
- | TRBV6-5 | CATQFGRGWGTEAFF
- | TRBV9 | CASSAFMTDNYGYTF
- | TRBV6-5 | CASSYDRDGYYGYTF
- | TRBV2 | CASSPSSYEQYF
- | TRBV27 | CASSFRANYGYTF
- | TRBV6-6 | CASSLTTDTQYF
- | TRBV7-9 | CASSLAMGRSPLHF
once | TRBV5-6 | CASSTGVSGNTIYF
- | TRBV29-1 | CSVDGPTGELFF
- | TRBV5-8 | CASSFRLSSPLHF
- | TRBV6-5 | CASSPEYSTDTQYF
- | TRBV5-4 | CASSLKFWGSGANVLTF
- | TRBV7-6 | CASSLGVSENSPLHF
- | TRBV30 | CAWSGLGQEQKTQYF
- | TRBV18 | CASSPTGLSNQPQHF
- | TRBV7-9 | CASRRAAGGNTIYF
- | TRBV27 | CARRTVRIGRKSEQYF
- | TRBV4-3 | CASSQTGGERYGYTF
- | TRBV9 | CASSGRDREKGGWSLGTDTQYF
few | TRBV9 | CASSENREVTEAFF
once | TRBV18 | CASSPPDSNQPQHF
- | TRBV19 | CASRTGQGLNTEAFF
- | TRBV9 | CASSPSLATSFTVNYEQYF
- | TRBV10-3 | CAISTRDRGETQYF
- | TRBV13 | CASSLTGPAGNTIYF
once | TRBV25-1 | CASSGVQETQYF
- | TRBV4-3 | CASSQGVYGYTF
- | TRBV25-1 | CASSEPITLGETQYF
- | TRBV6-6 | CASSYGGIGSSPLHF
- | TRBV5-1 | CASSIDSGGITDTQYF